This TCR beta chain stems from a study of cytomegalovirus exposure and HLA in healthy donors. Germline V CDR1 and CDR2: SNHLY, FYNNEI. The germline V and J ends were trimmed by 4 bases and 4 bases, with 6 bases remaining between them. CDR3 size: 12 residues. Study-level findings and limits: Differences between HLA loci emerged in a later analysis of TCR association rates, with DRB1 most and HLA-C fewest. Common viral pathogens (according to a later analysis) appeared linked to several of the most significant clusters.

In the case of this clone: Its antigen is as yet unknown.

The PCR used 60 Vbeta and 13 Jbeta primers. The assay was immunoSEQ multiplex PCR, and TCRdb's table has in-frame clones only and misses some. The table has 150,000 or so clones, more than 75% seen once; the top ten hold 10% to 15%. The chain couples TRBV2 to TRBJ2-3; D is unclear. The origin of this receptor is a man between 25 and 39 years old in good health and CMV-seropositive. Sequencing input: PBMCs. The CDR3 DNA sequence: TGTGCCAGCAGTGTAATTCCAGATACGCAGTATTTT. This codes for CASSVIPDTQYF.